This TCR beta chain was observed in a study of molecular identifiers for immune sequencing clone quantification (dated by TCRdb to between 2017 and 2018). As for the study more broadly: In a replicate experiment, RNA from roughly 21,000 or 96,000 naive CD8 T cells was split into five aliquots, four of which were sequenced. This methods study used CD8 T cells to benchmark TCR RNA copy counting and molecular-identifier clustering-based TCR repertoire sequencing (MIDCIRS).

The CDR3 spans 14 residues, from the cysteine through the phenylalanine. Just CDR3 DNA is preserved here, 42 bases in frame from base 1. V is reduced by 0 bases and J by 3 bases, leaving a spacing of 9 bases between them. For CDR1 and CDR2, the germline V gene (reference sequence) lists PRHDT and FYEKMQ. On the study overall, not on this receptor specifically: When barcode sub-clustering was not used, chimeric consensus sequences inflated TCR diversity, with chimeras reaching as high as 47%. In CMV-specific effector cells, clones with more than 20 RNA copies accounted for over 97% of molecules, whereas in naive cells such clones accounted for under 1%. Highly expanded clone sizes could be underestimated because identical TCR molecules may share a barcode. The naive libraries included spiked-in Jurkat TCR RNA (10 copies' worth), and this RNA is not part of the donor repertoire. Spiked-in Jurkat TCR RNA equivalent to a single cell was reported to be detectable even among 800,000 to 1,000,000 naive CD8 T cells. Roughly 2.8 recovered TCR RNA copies per cell were obtained by modeling, versus roughly 10 by digital PCR, implying a capture efficiency of 25% to 30%.

About this clonotype: Its cognate antigen has yet to be identified. It has no much larger one-base neighbor in the sample; base qualities were not kept.

The method was PCR. Instrument on record: Illumina HiSeq 4000. Bulk TCR libraries were prepared as previously described, using TCR primers listed in Table S5. Total RNA was purified with the Qiagen AllPrep DNA/RNA kit. Before analysis, reads from multiple sequencing runs of the same library were pooled. The authors' pipeline ran thus. Reads were retained only if their TCR constant sequence matched exactly, and those retained reads were trimmed to 150 nt and grouped according to their 12-nt molecular barcodes. Reads in each barcode group were sub-clustered using a 15% Levenshtein threshold, and a quality-weighted consensus sequence was built for each RNA molecule. Non-functional sequences were discarded, and so were lower-count sequences lying one edit away from another sequence. On the basis of fitting two negative binomial distributions, barcode sub-clusters with fewer than 20% of the maximum read count were discarded. Through fastp at Q25 and MiXCR, TCRdb rebuilt clones from the public reads, retaining in-frame beta chains. Rows matching on CDR3 protein sequence are summarized as one entry with the most common DNA and genes. The V and J calls follow TCRdb's processing rather than the paper's. This sample lists 400,000 to 600,000 distinct CDR3 sequences; over 20% were detected once. 0.84% of the sample lies in the top ten.

Naive CD8 T cell libraries were made from 20,000 to 1,000,000 sorted cells using 10%, 30% or 50% of purified RNA. Naive CD8 T cells were FACS-sorted as CD8+CD4-CCR7+CD45RA+ on a BD FACSAria II into RLT Plus buffer. Detection sensitivity was tested by spiking Jurkat RNA equal to about eleven TCR copies' worth into samples containing roughly 17,000-1,100,000 naive CD8 T cells. Enrichment of CD8 T cells was done with RosetteSep CD8+ T Cell Enrichment Cocktail plus Ficoll-Paque, and ACK red cell lysis came afterward. This receptor was obtained from a human donor in good health. Some libraries in this study had Jurkat cell RNA spiked in. The material sequenced was naive CD8+ T cells from blood, with Jurkat cell RNA spiked in. The intended sense of this specimen's cell subset or site label: FACS-sorted CD8+CD4-CCR7+CD45RA+ naive T cells. The chain employs TRBV13 and TRBJ2-7; the D gene is unclear. DNA sequence: TGTGCCAGCAGCTTAGGCCTGAGAAACTACGAGCAGTACTTC. Translated, it gives CASSLGLRNYEQYF.